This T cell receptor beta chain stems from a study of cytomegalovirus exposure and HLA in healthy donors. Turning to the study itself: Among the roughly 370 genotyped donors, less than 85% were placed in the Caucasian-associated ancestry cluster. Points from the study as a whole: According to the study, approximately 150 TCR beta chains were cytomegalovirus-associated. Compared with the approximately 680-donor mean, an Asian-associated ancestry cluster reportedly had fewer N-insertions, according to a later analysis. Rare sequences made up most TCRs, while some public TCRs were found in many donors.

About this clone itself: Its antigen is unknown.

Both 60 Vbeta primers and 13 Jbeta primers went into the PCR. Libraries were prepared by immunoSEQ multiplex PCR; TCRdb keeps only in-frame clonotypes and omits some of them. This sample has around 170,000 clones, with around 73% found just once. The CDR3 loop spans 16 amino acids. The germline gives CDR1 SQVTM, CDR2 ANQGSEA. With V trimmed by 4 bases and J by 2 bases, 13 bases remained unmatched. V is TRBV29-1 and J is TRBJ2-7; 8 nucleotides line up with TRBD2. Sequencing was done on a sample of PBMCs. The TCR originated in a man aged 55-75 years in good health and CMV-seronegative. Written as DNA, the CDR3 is TGCAGCGTTGGCGGACCTACAACCGGGGGGGCCTACGAGCAGTACTTC. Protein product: CSVGGPTTGGAYEQYF.